These 11 T cell receptor beta chains were all obtained from the same sample, sequenced in a study of blood T cells in healthy people across ages. Then a second PCR, running about 6 to 12 cycles, was carried out with a sample-barcoded 5' primer and a J-beta primer mix. From the 5' RACE reads, TCRdb called clonotypes with MiXCR, one entry per CDR3 protein. This sample has about 800,000 distinct CDR3 sequences, with 58% found just once. The material sequenced was blood. These receptors all stem from a young man in good health.

The chain has TRBV30 and TRBJ2-7; the match to TRBD1 covers 10 bases. This CDR3 is built from 13 residues. Germline assignment: CDR1 GTSNPN and CDR2 SVGIG (reference sequence). The J segment lost 6 bases and the V segment lost 3 bases, leaving 5 bases of the junction unmatched. DNA of the CDR3: TGTGCCTGGAGACGGGACAGGGGAGGCGAGCAGTACTTC. Encoded protein: CAWRRDRGGEQYF.

This clonotype was observed many times. This chain uses TRBV10-2 with TRBJ2-7; D possibly matches TRBD1 or TRBD2 (5 bases each). The CDR3 has 14 amino acids. Germline lookup yields CDR1 WSHSY and CDR2 SAAADI. The ends were cut back, 6 bases at V and 3 bases at J, with 15 bases in the middle. The CDR3 DNA follows: TGCGCCAGCAGCCAAACGGGACCTCTCTACGAGCAGTACTTC. Amino acids: CASSQTGPLYEQYF.

This chain joins TRBV3-1 and TRBJ2-7; D is possibly TRBD2 (5 bases). Germline V gives CDR1 LGHDT, CDR2 YNNKEL (reference sequence). V was clipped by 4 bases and J by 4 bases, with 14 bases between them. This CDR3 has 14 amino acids. CDR3 region: CASSLVGSEYEQYF. As DNA, the CDR3 is TGTGCCAGCAGCCTAGTCGGTAGCGAGTACGAGCAGTACTTC.

The rearrangement links TRBV20-1 to TRBJ2-7; 8 bases line up with TRBD1. V shed 0 bases and J 2 bases; nucleotides not matched to a gene: 3. CDR3 length: 14 amino acids. Per germline, CDR1 DFQATT and CDR2 SNEGSKA (reference sequence). The CDR3 bases are TGCAGTGCTAGAGACGGACAGGGCCCCTACGAGCAGTACTTC. Its translation: CSARDGQGPYEQYF.

The chain combines TRBV20-1 with TRBJ2-5; no clear D. Trimming took off 3 bases at V and 4 bases at J, with 12 bases between the two ends. CDR3 length: 13 residues. In germline, CDR1 is DFQATT, CDR2 SNEGSKA (reference sequence). The CDR3 loop is CSASREVSETQYF. The CDR3 DNA reads as TGCAGTGCTAGCAGAGAAGTTTCAGAGACCCAGTACTTC.

A remark on this clonotype: One junction end does not reproduce the germline sequence, and a read error may be involved. CDR3 bases: TGTGCCAGCAGTACCCACGGGACTAGCGGGAGAGCCAAAAGCATTCCGTACTTC. Amino acid sequence: CASSTHGTSGRAKSIPYF. V usage is TRBV6-2 or TRBV6-3 and J usage is TRBJ2-4; 14 positions agree with TRBD2. Germline CDR1 and CDR2: MNHEY and SVGEGT. This CDR3 region has 18 residues.

The rearrangement links TRBV7-2 to TRBJ2-5; weak D call: TRBD2 (6 bases). Germline-derived CDR1 and CDR2 are SGHTA and FQGNSA. The CDR3 is 14 residues long. V was clipped by 5 bases and J by 11 bases, with 21 bases between them. CDR3 in amino acids: CASSMGPGLNQQYF. As DNA, the CDR3 is TGTGCCAGCAGCATGGGACCGGGACTGAACCAGCAGTACTTC.

The chain couples TRBV5-8 to TRBJ1-5, with D perhaps matching TRBD1 (5 bases). CDR1 is SGHTS and CDR2 is YDEGEE in the germline V gene. This CDR3 has 16 residues. Trimming took 0 bases from V and 1 from J, leaving 11 bases between them. DNA for the CDR3: TGTGCCAGCAGCTTGGGGGTTAGGGGAAGCAATCAGCCCCAGCATTTT. Its protein is CASSLGVRGSNQPQHF. The full variable domain, completed using reference TRBV5-8 and TRBJ1-5, is EAGVTQSPTHLIKTRGQQATLRCSPISGHTSVYWYQQALGLGLQFLLWYDEGEERNRGNFPPRFSGRQFPNYSSELNVNALELEDSALYLCASSLGVRGSNQPQHFGDGTRLSIL.

In this sample, this clonotype turned up a few times. CDR3 protein: CASSWTGQTNYGYTF. CDR3 DNA: TGTGCCAGCAGTTGGACAGGACAGACTAACTATGGCTACACCTTC. This sequence joins TRBV2 and TRBJ1-2; TRBD1 matches 7 bases. Germline V gene data show CDR1 as SNHLY and CDR2 as FYNNEI. The CDR3 length is 15 residues. Trimming took 5 bases from V and 0 from J; bases not matched to a gene: 6.

The chain carries TRBV7-2 and TRBJ2-3; 12 nucleotides line up with TRBD2. The CDR3 totals 19 residues. With 0 bases clipped from V and 3 bases from J, the junction kept 10 bases outside the gene matches. From germline, CDR1 is SGHTA and CDR2 FQGNSA. The CDR3: CASSLALPSGRAVTDTQYF. In nucleotides, the CDR3 is TGTGCCAGCAGCTTAGCACTGCCTAGCGGGAGGGCCGTGACAGATACGCAGTATTTT.

The rearrangement uses TRBV7-2 and TRBJ2-5; 8 bases line up with TRBD2. Germline V CDR1 and CDR2: SGHTA, FQGNSA. The trim removed 6 bases at V and 1 base at J, leaving 4 bases unmatched. This CDR3 contains 14 residues. CDR3 DNA: TGTGCCAGCAGACAGAGCGGGGGCCAAGAGACCCAGTACTTC. The encoded protein is CASRQSGGQETQYF.